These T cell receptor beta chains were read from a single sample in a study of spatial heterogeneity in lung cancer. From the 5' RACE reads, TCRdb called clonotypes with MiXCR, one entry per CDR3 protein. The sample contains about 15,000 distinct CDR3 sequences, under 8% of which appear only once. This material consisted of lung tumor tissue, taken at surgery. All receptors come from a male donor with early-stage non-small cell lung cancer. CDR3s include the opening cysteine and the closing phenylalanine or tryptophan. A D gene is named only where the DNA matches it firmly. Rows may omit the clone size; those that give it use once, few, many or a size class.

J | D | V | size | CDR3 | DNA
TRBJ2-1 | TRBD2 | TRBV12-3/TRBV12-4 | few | CASRPGTSYNEQFF | TGTGCCAGCAGACCCGGGACTAGCTACAATGAGCAGTTCTTC
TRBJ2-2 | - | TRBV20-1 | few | CSARDPVKGNTGELFF | TGCAGTGCTAGAGATCCCGTGAAGGGAAACACCGGGGAGCTGTTTTTT
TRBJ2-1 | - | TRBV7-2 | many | CASSPDRYNEQFF | TGTGCCAGCAGTCCTGACAGATACAATGAGCAGTTCTTC
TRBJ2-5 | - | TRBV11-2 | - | CASSLYGSQETQYF | TGTGCCAGCAGCTTATACGGATCCCAAGAGACCCAGTACTTC
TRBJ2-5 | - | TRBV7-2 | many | CASSLVPGPQETQYF | TGTGCCAGCAGCTTAGTCCCAGGGCCACAAGAGACCCAGTACTTC
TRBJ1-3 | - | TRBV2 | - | CASSEARAVSGNTIYF | TGTGCCAGCAGTGAAGCGCGGGCAGTCTCTGGAAACACCATATATTTT
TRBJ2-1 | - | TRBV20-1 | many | CSAMTESYNEQFF | TGCAGTGCTATGACGGAGAGCTACAATGAGCAGTTCTTC
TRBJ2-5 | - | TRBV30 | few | CAWSVGSSGETQYF | TGTGCCTGGAGTGTCGGTTCCTCGGGAGAGACCCAGTACTTC
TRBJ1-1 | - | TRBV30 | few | CALEKPVNTEAFF | TGTGCCTTAGAAAAACCAGTGAACACTGAAGCTTTCTTT
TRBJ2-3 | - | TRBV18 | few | CASSPSTDTQYF | TGTGCCAGCTCACCAAGCACAGATACGCAGTATTTT
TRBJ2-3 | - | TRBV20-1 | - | CSARDNGWNGATDTQYF | TGCAGTGCTAGAGATAATGGGTGGAACGGGGCAACGGATACGCAGTATTTT
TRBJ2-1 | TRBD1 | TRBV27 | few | CASSKGAGYNEQFF | TGTGCCAGCAGTAAGGGGGCAGGGTACAATGAGCAGTTCTTC
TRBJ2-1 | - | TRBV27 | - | CASSPGPPGSYNEQFF | TGTGCCAGCAGTCCTGGACCCCCGGGTTCCTACAATGAGCAGTTCTTC
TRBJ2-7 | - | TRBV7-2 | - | CASSLDWEGGQYF | TGTGCCAGCAGCCTTGACTGGGAAGGAGGGCAGTACTTC
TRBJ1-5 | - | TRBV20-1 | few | CSAADGSRPQHF | TGCAGTGCCGCCGACGGATCGAGGCCCCAGCATTTT
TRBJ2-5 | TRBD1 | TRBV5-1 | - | CASSQGGRGHSETQYF | TGCGCCAGCAGCCAGGGTGGCAGGGGGCATTCGGAGACCCAGTACTTC
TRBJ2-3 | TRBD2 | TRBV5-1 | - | CTSSDGTSLTQYF | TGCACCAGCAGCGACGGGACTAGCCTTACGCAGTATTTT
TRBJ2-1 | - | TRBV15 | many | CATSRFVWGESSYNEQFF | TGTGCCACCAGCAGATTCGTTTGGGGAGAAAGCTCCTACAATGAGCAGTTCTTC
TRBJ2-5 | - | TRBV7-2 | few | CASSSFLPPQTQYF | TGTGCCAGCAGCTCATTTCTCCCACCGCAGACCCAGTACTTC
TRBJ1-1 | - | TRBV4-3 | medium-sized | CASTSVWGTEAFF | TGCGCCAGCACATCGGTTTGGGGCACTGAAGCTTTCTTT
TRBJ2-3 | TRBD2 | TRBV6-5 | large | CASSRLAGGTGTDTQYF | TGTGCCAGCAGCCGACTAGCGGGGGGCACCGGCACAGATACGCAGTATTTT
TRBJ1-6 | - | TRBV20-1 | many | CSAPLRAANNSPLHF | TGCAGTGCGCCTCTCAGGGCTGCGAATAATTCACCCCTCCACTTT
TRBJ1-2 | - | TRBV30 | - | CASTDTRRLYGYTF | TGTGCCTCCACGGATACACGCCGCCTCTATGGCTACACCTTC
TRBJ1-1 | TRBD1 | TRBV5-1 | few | CASSWDRGITEAFF | TGCGCCAGCAGCTGGGACAGGGGGATCACTGAAGCTTTCTTT
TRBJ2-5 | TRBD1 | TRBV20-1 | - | CSARVAGGETQYF | TGCAGTGCTAGGGTCGCAGGGGGCGAGACCCAGTACTTC
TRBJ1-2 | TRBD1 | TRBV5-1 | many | CASSLDRGFNGYTF | TGCGCCAGCAGCTTGGACAGGGGGTTCAATGGCTACACCTTC